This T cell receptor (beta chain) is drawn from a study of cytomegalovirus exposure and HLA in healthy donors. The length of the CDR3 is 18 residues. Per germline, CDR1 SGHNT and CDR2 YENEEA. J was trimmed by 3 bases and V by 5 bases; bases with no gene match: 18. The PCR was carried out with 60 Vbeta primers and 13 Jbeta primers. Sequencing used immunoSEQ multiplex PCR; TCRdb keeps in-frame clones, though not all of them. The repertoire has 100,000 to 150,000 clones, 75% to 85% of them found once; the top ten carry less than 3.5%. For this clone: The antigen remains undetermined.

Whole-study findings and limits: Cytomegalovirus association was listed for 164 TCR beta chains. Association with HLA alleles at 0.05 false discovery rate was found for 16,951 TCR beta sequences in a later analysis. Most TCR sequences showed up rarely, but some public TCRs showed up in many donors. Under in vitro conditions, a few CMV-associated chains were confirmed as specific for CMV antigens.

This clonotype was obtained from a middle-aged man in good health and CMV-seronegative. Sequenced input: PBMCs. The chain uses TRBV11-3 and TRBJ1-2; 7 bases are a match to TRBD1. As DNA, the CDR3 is TGTGCCAGCAGCCCCCAATTACAGGGGATTGGGAGACACTATGGCTACACCTTC. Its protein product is CASSPQLQGIGRHYGYTF.